This T cell receptor beta chain derives from a study of shared clonotypes between healthy human individuals. In the study overall: Donors consisted of two women and three men between 18 and 49. Donors had three CD4 naive, three CD4 memory, two CD8 naive and one CD8 memory plate apiece. Findings of the study overall: Naive CD4 clonotypes overlapped across a handful of donors at around 4.7%.

Comment on this clone: Its antigen is still unknown.

The V gene lost 0 bases and the J gene lost 4 bases, with 12 bases spanning the gap. Looked up from germline, CDR1 is SGHRS and CDR2 is YFSETQ. CDR3 size: 15 residues. Using immunoSEQ multiplex PCR, the repertoire was profiled, and TCRdb retains in-frame clones only, with some absent. The table lists 2 million to 2.5 million clones, 85% to 95% of them singletons. The source of this sequence is a man aged 18 to 29 in good health. Some clones in this sample may be carry-over from other donors' samples. The specimen sequenced was naive CD4+ T cells from PBMCs. Subset noted: CD45RA+ positively selected. The rearrangement uses TRBV5-1 and TRBJ2-3, with D unclear. For the CDR3, the DNA is TGCGCCAGCAGCTTGGGCAGTGGGGTCCCAGATACGCAGTATTTT. As protein: CASSLGSGVPDTQYF.